The next 19 T cell receptor beta chains were all read from a single sample in a study of cytomegalovirus exposure and HLA in healthy donors. The primer mix had 60 Vbeta and 13 Jbeta primers. Sequencing used immunoSEQ multiplex PCR; TCRdb keeps in-frame clones, though not all of them. In the table there are 95,000 to 150,000 clones, around 66% of which are singletons. Input material: PBMCs. The receptors shown here come from a woman between 40 and 50 years old in good health and CMV-seropositive.

V is TRBV9 and J is TRBJ1-3, with D possibly TRBD1 on 5 matching bases. The ends were cut back, 0 bases at V and 8 bases at J, with 21 bases in the middle. Germline values: CDR1 SGDLS, CDR2 YYNGEE. CDR3 size: 17 residues. CDR3 residues: CASSVALLDNVGDTIYF. For the CDR3, the DNA is TGTGCCAGCAGCGTAGCCCTCTTGGACAATGTTGGGGACACCATATATTTT.

The rearrangement joins TRBV5-6 to TRBJ2-3; 7 bases are a match to TRBD2. Germline V lookup: CDR1 SGHDT, CDR2 YYEEEE. The CDR3 runs 15 residues. V lost 4 bases to trimming and J lost 1 base; unmatched junction nucleotides: 6. The chain's CDR3 is CASSSQSGGTDTQYF. The CDR3 bases are TGTGCCAGCAGCAGTCAGAGCGGGGGCACAGATACGCAGTATTTT. The entire variable domain, with the rest obtained from reference TRBV5-6 and TRBJ2-3, is as follows: DAGVTQSPTHLIKTRGQQVTLRCSPKSGHDTVSWYQQALGQGPQFIFQYYEEEERQRGNFPDRFSGHQFPNYSSELNVNALLLGDSALYLCASSSQSGGTDTQYFGPGTRLTVL.

The chain has TRBV13 and TRBJ2-7; D perhaps matches TRBD2 (5 bases). CDR1 and CDR2 (germline): PRHDT, FYEKMQ (reference sequence). V gave up 4 bases and J gave up 3 bases, with 19 bases separating them. This CDR3 is 16 amino acids long. The DNA of the CDR3 is TGTGCCAGCAGCTCCGGGGTGGGTGCGTGGGACTACGAGCAGTACTTC. The encoded protein is CASSSGVGAWDYEQYF. The whole variable domain, filled in from reference TRBV13 and TRBJ2-7, reads AAGVIQSPRHLIKEKRETATLKCYPIPRHDTVYWYQQGPGQDPQFLISFYEKMQSDKGSIPDRFSAQQFSDYHSELNMSSLELGDSALYFCASSSGVGAWDYEQYFGPGTRLTVT.

This chain joins TRBV6-1 and TRBJ1-6, with no clear D. Germline V lookup: CDR1 MNHNS, CDR2 SASEGT. The CDR3 runs to 13 residues. V lost 7 bases and J lost 9, with 13 bases in between. Here the CDR3 reads CASIPTRGSPLHF. The CDR3 nucleotides read TGTGCCAGCATCCCGACGAGAGGTTCACCCCTCCACTTT.

The rearrangement uses TRBV28 and TRBJ2-7, with 8 nucleotides matching TRBD2. Germline V gene lookup returns CDR1 MDHEN and CDR2 SYDVKM. The trim removed 7 bases at V and 1 base at J, leaving 6 bases unmatched. The CDR3 runs to 14 residues. The CDR3 here is CASNGQRESYEQYF. CDR3 nucleotides: TGTGCCAGCAATGGGCAGCGGGAGTCCTACGAGCAGTACTTC.

The chain has TRBV11-2 and TRBJ1-4, with 10 bases that match TRBD1. Germline-derived CDR1 and CDR2 are SGHAT and FQNNGV. Losses at the gene ends were 5 bases for V and 8 bases for J; bases not matched to a gene: 14. This CDR3 has 17 amino acids. CDR3 sequence reads: CASSVLSPGQGSEKLFF. CDR3 DNA sequence: TGTGCCAGCAGCGTACTTAGTCCGGGACAGGGGTCGGAAAAACTGTTTTTT.

The chain links TRBV11-3 to TRBJ1-3; D uncertain. The V gene lost 5 bases and the J gene lost 0 bases, with 17 bases spanning the gap. Germline V gene lookup returns CDR1 SGHNT and CDR2 YENEEA. The CDR3 spans 17 residues. CDR3 region: CASSPATGLSSGNTIYF. CDR3 coding DNA: TGTGCCAGCAGCCCCGCGACGGGTCTATCCTCTGGAAACACCATATATTTT.

V is TRBV5-1 and J is TRBJ1-4; 7 nucleotides align to TRBD1. The length of the CDR3 is 16 residues. From germline, CDR1 is SGHRS and CDR2 YFSETQ. The ends lost 3 bases at V and 0 bases at J; junction bases unmatched: 5. The CDR3 here is CASSSGTDPTNEKLFF. The CDR3 DNA follows: TGCGCCAGCAGCTCCGGGACAGATCCAACTAATGAAAAACTGTTTTTT.

This sequence joins TRBV29-1 and TRBJ1-1; D not resolved. Germline loops: CDR1 SQVTM, CDR2 ANQGSEA. This CDR3 has 13 amino acids. V shed 4 bases and J shed 5 bases, with 14 bases lying between them. The CDR3 DNA follows: TGCAGCGTTGGCCCCAGACTTGGGACTGAAGCTTTCTTT. Translation gives CSVGPRLGTEAFF.

J is TRBJ1-2 and V is TRBV4-1; D is ambiguous. The CDR3 totals 16 residues. The V end was cut by 0 bases, the J end by 3 bases, with 14 bases between. Looked up from germline, CDR1 is MGHRA and CDR2 is YSYEKL. CDR3 sequence: CASSQDSRGIDYGYTF. The DNA for the CDR3 is TGCGCCAGCAGCCAAGACTCCCGGGGAATTGACTATGGCTACACCTTC.

The chain couples TRBV27 to TRBJ2-1, with 10 bases aligning to TRBD2. The V and J ends lost 7 bases and 5 bases, in that order; junction bases with no gene match: 17. The CDR3 extends over 18 amino acids. The V gene's germline CDR1 is MNHEY and CDR2 SMNVEV (reference sequence). As DNA, the CDR3 is TGTGCCAGCATGTCCGCCGGGCTTCTAAGCGGGAGGGACAATGAGCAGTTCTTC. Its protein is CASMSAGLLSGRDNEQFF.

The chain joins TRBV27 to TRBJ2-2, with 12 positions matching TRBD2. Germline V gene data show CDR1 as MNHEY and CDR2 as SMNVEV (reference sequence). V dropped 2 bases and J dropped 9; count of bases not matched to a gene: 10. The CDR3 has 17 amino acids. CDR3 sequence reads: CASSLQLAGGSHRELFF. The CDR3, as DNA: TGTGCCAGCAGTTTACAACTAGCGGGAGGCTCCCACAGGGAGCTGTTTTTT.

In regard to this clone: The sample carries other DNA sequences with the same CDR3. The rearrangement uses TRBV30 and TRBJ2-5; 7 bases match TRBD1. This CDR3 region has 13 residues. With 1 base clipped from V and 4 bases from J, the junction kept 3 bases outside the gene matches. CDR1 is GTSNPN, CDR2 SVGIG, per germline (reference sequence). This CDR3 reads CAWSGQGGETQYF. CDR3 coding DNA: TGTGCCTGGAGTGGACAGGGTGGAGAGACCCAGTACTTC.

This clone has a handful of counts. The V and J genes are TRBV5-1 and TRBJ1-2; D possibly corresponds to TRBD1 (6 bases). The V end was cut by 7 bases, the J end by 2 bases, with 9 bases between. Germline lookup yields CDR1 SGHRS and CDR2 YFSETQ. The CDR3 has 12 residues. As DNA, the CDR3 is TGCGCCAGCCGGGACAACAACTATGGCTACACCTTC. Its protein product is CASRDNNYGYTF.

The V gene is TRBV5-1, the J gene TRBJ1-1; D unclear. V shed 4 bases and J shed 1 base, with 11 bases lying between them. Germline CDR1 SGHRS, CDR2 YFSETQ. The CDR3 consists of 14 residues. Written as DNA, the CDR3 is TGCGCCAGCAGCCCAGGACGGGAGAACACTGAAGCTTTCTTT. Translating it yields CASSPGRENTEAFF.

This clone appeared a single time. The rearrangement joins TRBV19 to TRBJ2-1; TRBD2 agrees at 12 bases. The V segment lost 4 bases and the J segment 10 bases; nucleotides outside the gene matches: 8. The CDR3 length is 15 residues. CDR1 and CDR2 (germline): LNHDA, SQIVND (reference sequence). The CDR3 spells CASSKWTSGAGEQFF. CDR3 nucleotides: TGTGCCAGTAGTAAATGGACTAGCGGGGCAGGGGAGCAGTTCTTC. Using reference TRBV19 and TRBJ2-1 for the parts outside the CDR3, the full variable domain is DGGITQSPKYLFRKEGQNVTLSCEQNLNHDAMYWYRQDPGQGLRLIYYSQIVNDFQKGDIAEGYSVSREKKESFPLTVTSAQKNPTAFYLCASSKWTSGAGEQFFGPGTRLTVL.

This sequence joins TRBV6-1 and TRBJ1-3, with 11 nucleotides matching TRBD1. The V gene's germline CDR1 is MNHNS and CDR2 SASEGT. The CDR3 contains 14 residues. V was pared by 6 bases and J by 6 bases, with 4 bases of the junction left unmatched. The CDR3 protein is CASSPGQGENTIYF. In DNA, the CDR3 is TGTGCCAGCAGCCCGGGACAGGGGGAAAACACCATATATTTT.

The chain joins TRBV6-5 to TRBJ1-2; 7 positions agree with TRBD1. Germline trimming cut 0 bases from V and 3 bases from J; bases unmatched to any gene: 7. The V gene's germline CDR1 is MNHEY and CDR2 SVGAGI. The CDR3 is made up of 16 amino acids. In DNA form, the CDR3 reads TGTGCCAGCAGTTACTCGAAGACAGGGTGGCACTATGGCTACACCTTC. Its protein product is CASSYSKTGWHYGYTF.

In this sample, this clone turned up a few times. The chain employs TRBV10-3 and TRBJ2-1; perhaps TRBD1 as D (6 bases). Trimming stripped 5 bases from V and 3 bases from J, with 14 bases between. Germline CDR1 reads ENHRY; CDR2 reads SYGVKD. CDR3 length: 15 amino acids. DNA for the CDR3: TGTGCCATCAGTACCGGGACAAGGGACTACAATGAGCAGTTCTTC. This sequence encodes CAISTGTRDYNEQFF.